This T cell receptor (beta chain) was profiled in a study of PD-L1 blockade in urothelial cancer. Across the whole study: Blood was subjected to analysis at 3 weeks (second dose) and 6 weeks following treatment start. T cells were recovered from blood samples at a median of around 140,000.

Assay: immunoSEQ multiplex PCR; the TCRdb copy retains only in-frame clones and omits some. The sample shows 45,000 to 65,000 clones, about 85% of them seen only once. This clone rates as medium-sized (0.01 to 0.1%). Germline CDR1 reads WNHNN; CDR2 reads SYGVQD (reference sequence). Trimming pared 2 bases from V and 9 bases from J, leaving 14 bases between. The CDR3 has 13 residues. Time point given: pretreatment peripheral blood. Urothelial carcinoma affected the patients, and it was locally advanced or metastatic. Every patient provided from 1 to 8 samples, collected pretreatment and on-treatment. Sample: PBMCs, taken around atezolizumab (anti-PD-L1) treatment. The receptor's source is a man aged 65 to 79 with urothelial cancer. The rearrangement uses TRBV10-1 and TRBJ2-7, with D tentatively TRBD1 (5 bases). CDR3 sequence reads: CASSEIIDSRQYF. The CDR3 DNA reads TGCGCCAGCAGTGAGATAATAGACAGCCGGCAGTACTTC.